This TCR beta chain was captured by sequencing in a study of T cell repertoires in cytomegalovirus infection. Overall study: Peptides in the study included HLA-C-restricted and HLA-B-restricted CMV epitopes. In public TCR beta signatures, there were indications of both CMV infection and matching HLA type.

TCRdb reprocessed the reads with MiXCR, giving one entry per CDR3 protein. The table includes some 800,000 distinct CDR3 sequences, over 25% detected once. This clonotype was counted a single time. What it recognizes is unknown. Study results and caveats: The response measured ex vivo was dominated by TCR beta clonotypes (HLA-C-restricted and CMV-specific). Summed frequency of shared TCR beta families picked out CMV carriers who also had the relevant HLA.

The CDR3 is made up of 13 amino acids. CDR1 SEHNR and CDR2 FQNEAQ come from the germline V gene (reference sequence). The V end lost 2 bases, the J end lost 5 bases, and 9 bases lay between the germline ends. This chain uses TRBV7-9 with TRBJ2-5; D not resolved. Sequencing used cultured CD8+ T cells from PBMCs, obtained from culture after CMV antigen stimulation. The sequence was collected from a human donor in good health (CMV status not recorded). Some clones in this sample may be carry-over from other donors' samples. CDR3 region: CASSLTDGETQYF. Here the CDR3 DNA reads TGTGCCAGCAGCTTAACCGACGGGGAGACCCAGTACTTC.